What follows are 10 T cell receptor beta chains derived from one specimen sequenced in a study of shared clonotypes between healthy human individuals. Data came from immunoSEQ multiplex PCR; TCRdb stores just in-frame clones and leaves some out. The sample lists more than 2 million clones, 85% to 95% occurring once. The specimen sequenced was naive CD4+ T cells sorted from blood. This sample's subset: CD45RA+ positively selected. The receptors were sampled from a man aged 18 to 29 in good health.

The CDR3 coding sequence is TGTGCCGCCGGGACAGAGTACACAGATACGCAGTATTTT. This codes for CAAGTEYTDTQYF. This chain uses TRBV27 with TRBJ2-3; 7 positions agree with TRBD1. Germline-derived CDR1 and CDR2 are MNHEY and SMNVEV (reference sequence). With 11 bases clipped from V and 2 bases from J, the junction kept 7 bases outside the gene matches. The CDR3 is 13 residues long.

The chain uses TRBV27 and TRBJ1-5; D gene ambiguous. Per germline, CDR1 MNHEY and CDR2 SMNVEV (reference sequence). The ends were cut back, 8 bases at V and 6 bases at J, with 17 bases in the middle. The CDR3 loop spans 14 amino acids. The CDR3 protein is CASSLGRESQPQHF. For the CDR3, the DNA is TGTGCCAGCTCCCTGGGGAGGGAGAGTCAGCCCCAGCATTTT.

This clone occurred once. The rearrangement uses TRBV30 and TRBJ2-5; TRBD2 agrees at 9 bases. This CDR3 contains 15 residues. Trimming took 5 bases from V and 4 from J; bases not matched to a gene: 11. Germline V lookup: CDR1 GTSNPN, CDR2 SVGIG (reference sequence). DNA of the CDR3: TGTGCCTGGGGGTTAGCGGGAGTTCCGGGAGAGACCCAGTACTTC. Amino acids: CAWGLAGVPGETQYF. Full variable domain (missing parts from reference TRBV30 and TRBJ2-5): SQTIHQWPATLVQPVGSPLSLECTVEGTSNPNLYWYRQAAGRGLQLLFYSVGIGQISSEVPQNLSASRPQDRQFILSSKKLLLSDSGFYLCAWGLAGVPGETQYFGPGTRLLVL.

The chain has TRBV5-4 and TRBJ2-5; D remains unclear. Germline CDR1 and CDR2: SGHNT and YYREEE (reference sequence). This CDR3 region has 13 residues. Trimming left V 9 bases short and J 1 base short, with 13 bases between. This CDR3 reads CATMGRAQETQYF. CDR3 nucleotide sequence: TGTGCCACCATGGGTAGGGCCCAAGAGACCCAGTACTTC.

The V call is TRBV28, the J call TRBJ2-5, with unresolved D. Per germline, CDR1 MDHEN and CDR2 SYDVKM. This CDR3 has 12 residues. Trimming left V 5 bases short and J 3 bases short, with 7 bases between. The CDR3 is CASSTPKETQYF. In DNA form, the CDR3 reads TGTGCCAGCAGTACCCCAAAAGAGACCCAGTACTTC.

The rearrangement links TRBV4-1 to TRBJ2-6; 9 bases match TRBD1. The CDR3 is 19 amino acids. V shed 5 bases, J shed 2 bases, and the junction held 13 bases outside the gene matches. The germline V gene has CDR1 MGHRA and CDR2 YSYEKL. The CDR3 nucleotides are TGCGCCAGCAGCACCTCCGGGACAGGGAATCTGGCTGGGGCCAACGTCCTGACTTTC. Its protein is CASSTSGTGNLAGANVLTF.

This sequence joins TRBV30 and TRBJ2-7; the match to TRBD2 covers 8 bases. The CDR3 spans 14 residues. Germline V CDR1 and CDR2: GTSNPN, SVGIG (reference sequence). The V gene end was trimmed by 8 bases and the J gene end by 0 bases; junction bases not matched to a gene: 9. The CDR3 nucleotides are TGTGCCGGCAGCCGGGGGGGAAGCTCCTACGAGCAGTACTTC. Encoded protein: CAGSRGGSSYEQYF.

The chain recombines TRBV2 with TRBJ2-1; 10 bases line up with TRBD2. CDR3 length: 15 residues. Unmatched junction bases numbered 5, after V lost 7 bases and J lost 2 bases. Germline assignment: CDR1 SNHLY and CDR2 FYNNEI. This CDR3 is CASISSGGAYNEQFF. The CDR3 DNA sequence: TGTGCCAGCATCTCAAGCGGGGGGGCCTACAATGAGCAGTTCTTC.

Note on this clone: The same CDR3 can be traced to other DNA sequences in this sample. The chain recombines TRBV28 with TRBJ1-2, with TRBD1 matching 12 bases. Germline CDR1 MDHEN, CDR2 SYDVKM. Losses at the gene ends were 6 bases for V and 8 bases for J; bases not matched to a gene: 4. CDR3 length: 13 amino acids. The CDR3 here is CASRGQGAWGYTF. CDR3 nucleotide sequence: TGTGCCAGCAGGGGACAGGGGGCTTGGGGCTACACCTTC.

The count of this clone is one. The V and J genes are TRBV5-1 and TRBJ2-3; D possibly corresponds to TRBD2 (6 bases). The length of the CDR3 is 15 residues. In germline, CDR1 is SGHRS, CDR2 YFSETQ. The V gene lost 1 base and the J gene lost 4 bases, with 13 bases spanning the gap. CDR3 DNA sequence: TGCGCCAGCAGCTTGAACCCGGGAGTGGCAGATACGCAGTATTTT. Translated, it gives CASSLNPGVADTQYF.